Only a few counts were recorded for the clone carrying this T cell receptor (beta chain). Its antigen is undetermined. These data originate in a study of beta chain features in type 1 diabetes. The ends were cut back, 11 bases at V and 4 bases at J, with 14 bases in the middle. CDR3 size: 12 residues. Germline V gives CDR1 MDHEN, CDR2 SYDVKM. Findings and caveats of the study: Moderate but significant shortening of TCRB CDR3s was recorded in all four CD4+ subsets from Type 1 diabetes patients.

A sort by CD45RO/CCR7/CD25/CD127/CD95/CD27 yielded CD4+ naive, central memory, regulatory and stem cell-like memory cells. The sequenced template was cDNA made from the entire isolated RNA. Some clones are missing from TCRdb's copy, which holds only in-frame ones; the method was immunoSEQ multiplex PCR. This sample carries 900,000 or so clones, under 20% of them seen once, and the ten largest clones take 0.02% to 0.03%. The specimen was naive CD4+ T cells from blood. The sequence was obtained from a young woman in good health. J is TRBJ1-2 and V is TRBV28; D not resolved. CDR3 DNA: TGTGCCCTCAGTAGCCTAGGCTATGGCTACACCTTC. Amino acid sequence: CALSSLGYGYTF.